This T cell receptor (beta chain) was identified in a study of identical twins. TCRdb called the 5' RACE reads again in MiXCR, with one record for every CDR3 protein. Of about 490,000 distinct CDR3 sequences listed, roughly 15% were seen once; the top ten hold nearly 0.45%. There are a few counts of this clonotype. What it binds is not known. Notes on the study in general: Alpha sequences out of frame and shared by twins had excess low generation probability.

The V gene lost 4 bases and the J gene lost 4 bases, with 15 bases spanning the gap. The CDR3 runs 15 residues. CDR1 LGHNA and CDR2 YNFKEQ come from the germline V gene. This sample also appeared in a second study, on yellow fever vaccine responses in identical twins.

Sequencing was performed on CD4+ T cells sorted from blood. The rearrangement links TRBV4-2 to TRBJ2-3, with D possibly called TRBD1 or TRBD2 (6 bases each). The clonotype comes from a woman between 18 and 29 years old in good health. CDR3 nucleotide sequence: TGTGCCAGCAGCCTGACTTTAGGGGGGCCAGATACGCAGTATTTT. Amino acid sequence: CASSLTLGGPDTQYF.